This TCR beta chain appears in the sequencing data of a study of shared clonotypes between healthy human individuals (dated by TCRdb to 2018 to 2021). General notes on the study: The cohort included a few men and a couple of women between 18 and 49 years of age. For each donor, CD4 naive and CD4 memory were each given three plates, CD8 naive was given two plates, and CD8 memory was given one plate. To estimate repertoire size and how much clonotypes are shared between individuals, the study performed deep sequencing of blood TCR repertoires from about 5 healthy adults. Per donor, leukapheresis produced somewhere between about 0.94 and 9 billion PBMCs. Different laboratories and diverse techniques were used to prepare libraries and sequence TCR repertoires, to increase sequencing depth and limit assay-specific biases. Overall study results and their limits: Higher generation probabilities were observed for clonotypes shared by all four sorted-subset donors than for non-shared clonotypes. Estimated clonotype richness was generally larger for naive than for memory subsets. Even with the large sequencing depth, rarefaction of the sorted-subset datasets indicated that sequencing was incomplete. Based on pairwise subsampling, the degree of clonotype sharing among donors was expected to be affected by sequencing depth. Across a few donors, about 4.5% of naive CD4, roughly 3.5% of naive CD8, about 2.3% of memory CD4, and 0.4% of memory CD8 clonotypes were shared. Because the study included only a small number of donors, the genetic and exposure-history diversity represented was limited. Sampling was limited to blood, and TCR repertoires in tissue likely differ from TCR repertoires in blood.

Using the deep immunoSEQ assay, TCR CDR3 regions were amplified from genomic DNA by multiplex PCR. Extracted genomic DNA from each cell subset was spread evenly across all wells of several immunoSEQ 96-well plates, with each plate serving as a replicate. For sorted subsets, each replicate PCR was loaded with approximately 0.2 ug genomic DNA, equivalent to some 31,000 T cell genomes. The purified libraries were quantified using a Qubit 3.0 fluorometer, sized with a Bioanalyzer 2100, and then quantified again using the KAPA Library Quantification kit. Each immunoSEQ 96-well plate was sequenced on its own single-read 150-cycle Illumina NextSeq 550 flow cell. Regarding the original processing steps: The immunoSEQ output contained only junctional sequences without quality scores, so filtering could not match that applied to full-length reads. Sequences were annotated with PyIR, a Python wrapper for IgBLAST v1.9, and V/J genes and CDR3 were assigned using IMGT germline references. Reads were filtered out if the reads had weak V/J assignments (E-value above 1e-6), no CDR3, stop codons, out-of-frame junctions, or ambiguous translated residues. V3J clonotypes were defined as sequences sharing the same inferred V gene, J gene, and CDR3 amino acid sequence. To compute the percentage overlap between repertoires, the number of shared unique clonotypes was divided by the size of the smaller repertoire. Richness of each repertoire was evaluated using RTK rarefaction, the Chao1 estimator, and Recon v2.1 estimates of unobserved clonotypes. Generation probabilities for all TCRbeta clonotypes obtained by the gDNA method from a handful of donors were computed using OLGA. TCRdb provides this immuneACCESS table in a form limited to in-frame rearrangements. Some clones are lacking; in checked studies, under half of them reflect an unresolved V gene, and why the rest are absent is not known. D and trimming were read from the DNA, whereas the V and J calls and clone size are those reported in that table. This sample has approximately 530,000 clones in its table, and roughly 95% of those were observed once. The ten largest clones represent about 0.064% of the sample.

Donors were healthy HIV-negative adults with no recently reported acute infections or vaccinations. Every donor was a Caucasian adult residing in Nashville, Tennessee, USA. CD4+ T cells were enriched by magnetic negative selection, after which naive cells were positively selected on CD45RA and the negative fraction was taken as the memory subset. Blood was obtained by leukapheresis, after which PBMCs were separated by Ficoll-Histopaque density gradient centrifugation and cryopreserved in liquid nitrogen vapor phase. Purity and quantity of every magnetically sorted T cell population were checked by analytical flow cytometry. From each sorted fraction, genomic DNA was isolated and quantified by UV absorbance on a Nanodrop 2000c. Details on this clone: This clone's antigen is unknown. Per-nucleotide qualities are absent, and no much larger clonotype sits a single base away.

Relative to germline, V is missing 6 bases and J is missing 7 bases, with 13 bases of the junction outside any gene match. The germline V gene (reference sequence) specifies MNHNY as CDR1 and SVGAGI as CDR2. The CDR3 runs 15 amino acids, cysteine and phenylalanine included. Of all the DNA, just the CDR3 is kept, 45 bases in frame from base 1. The sample comprised naive CD4+ T cells sorted from blood. The cell subset or site label on this specimen signifies: CD45RA+ positively selected. The chain links TRBV6-6 with TRBJ2-7, with 9 middle bases fitting TRBD1. This receptor was taken from a woman aged 25 to 39 in good health. The base sequence is TGTGCCAGCAGACCCCCGGGACAGGGTACAGGAGAGCAGTACTTC. This yields the protein CASRPPGQGTGEQYF.